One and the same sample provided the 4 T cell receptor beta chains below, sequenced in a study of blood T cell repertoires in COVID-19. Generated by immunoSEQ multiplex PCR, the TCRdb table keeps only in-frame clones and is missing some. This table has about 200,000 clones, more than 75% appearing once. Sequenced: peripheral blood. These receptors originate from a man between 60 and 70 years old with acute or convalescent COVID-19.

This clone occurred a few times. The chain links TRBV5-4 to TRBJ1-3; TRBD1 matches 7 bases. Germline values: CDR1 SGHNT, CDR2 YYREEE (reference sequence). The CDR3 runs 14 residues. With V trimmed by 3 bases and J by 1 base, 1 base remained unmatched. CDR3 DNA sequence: TGTGCCAGCAGCTCCAGGGGGTCTGGAAACACCATATATTTT. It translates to CASSSRGSGNTIYF.

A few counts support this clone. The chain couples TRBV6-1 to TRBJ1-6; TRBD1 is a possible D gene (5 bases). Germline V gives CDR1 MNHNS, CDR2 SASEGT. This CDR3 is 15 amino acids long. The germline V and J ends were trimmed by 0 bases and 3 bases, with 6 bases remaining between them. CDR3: CASSEAQVYNSPLHF. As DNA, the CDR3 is TGTGCCAGCAGTGAAGCACAGGTCTATAATTCACCCCTCCACTTT.

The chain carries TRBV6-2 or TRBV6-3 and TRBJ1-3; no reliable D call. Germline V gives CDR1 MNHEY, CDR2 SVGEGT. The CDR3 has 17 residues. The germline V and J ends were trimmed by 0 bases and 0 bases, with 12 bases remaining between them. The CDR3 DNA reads TGTGCCAGCAGTTACTCGAGTGAGCGCCCCTCTGGAAACACCATATATTTT. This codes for CASSYSSERPSGNTIYF.

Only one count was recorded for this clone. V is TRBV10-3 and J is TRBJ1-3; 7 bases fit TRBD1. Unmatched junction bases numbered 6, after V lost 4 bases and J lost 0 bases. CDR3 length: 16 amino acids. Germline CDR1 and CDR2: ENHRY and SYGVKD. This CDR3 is CAISGPGQSSGNTIYF. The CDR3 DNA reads TGTGCCATCAGTGGCCCGGGACAGAGCTCTGGAAACACCATATATTTT.